This T cell receptor beta chain was captured by sequencing in a study of blood T cell repertoires in COVID-19. Overall study context: PBMCs, B-cell-depleted T cells, or T cells were the source of the cDNA or gDNA that made up the material.

Germline V gives CDR1 SEHNR, CDR2 FQNEAQ (reference sequence). The CDR3 consists of 19 residues. The ends lost 6 bases at V and 3 bases at J; junction bases unmatched: 22. Authors' processing steps: Researchers report that nucleated cell counts were estimated from reference gene primer amplification. Sequencing used immunoSEQ multiplex PCR; TCRdb keeps in-frame clones, though not all of them. V, J and clone size were drawn from that table, and D and trimming were deduced from the DNA. The sample contains roughly 250,000 clones, roughly nine tenths of which appear only once. Study members were between roughly 18 and 90 years old and lived in 25 or so US regions. Participants had their cohort set by participant-reported clinical history.

The clonotype was recovered from a human donor in a cohort exposed to, infected with or recovered from COVID-19 (not recorded which). The donor label of this sample is uncertain. The sequenced material came from PBMCs or T cells enriched from blood (not recorded which). This rearrangement joins TRBV7-9 to TRBJ1-1; 7 nucleotides match TRBD1. CDR3 nucleotide sequence: TGTGCCAGCAGACCTACAGAGAGACAGGGAGTGGGAAGGGACACTGAAGCTTTCTTT. Amino acids: CASRPTERQGVGRDTEAFF.